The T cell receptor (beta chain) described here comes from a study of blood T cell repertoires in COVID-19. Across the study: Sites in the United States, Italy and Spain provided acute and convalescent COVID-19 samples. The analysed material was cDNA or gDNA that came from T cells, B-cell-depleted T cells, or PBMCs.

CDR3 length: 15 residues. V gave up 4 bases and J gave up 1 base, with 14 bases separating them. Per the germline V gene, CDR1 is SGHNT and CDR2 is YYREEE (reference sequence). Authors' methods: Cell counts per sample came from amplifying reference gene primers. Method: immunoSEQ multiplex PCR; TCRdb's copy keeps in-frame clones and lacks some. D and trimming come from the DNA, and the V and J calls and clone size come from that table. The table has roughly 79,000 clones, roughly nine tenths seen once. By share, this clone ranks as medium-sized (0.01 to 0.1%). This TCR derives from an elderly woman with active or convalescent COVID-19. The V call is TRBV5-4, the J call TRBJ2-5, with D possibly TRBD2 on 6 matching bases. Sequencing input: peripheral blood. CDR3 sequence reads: CASSRDGGSQETQYF. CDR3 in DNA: TGTGCCAGCAGCCGGGATGGGGGGAGCCAAGAGACCCAGTACTTC.